The clone carrying this T cell receptor (beta chain) was seen more than once but under ten times. The antigen remains unidentified. Via MiXCR, TCRdb re-called the 5' RACE reads, giving one row per CDR3 protein. The sample lists roughly 200,000 distinct CDR3 sequences, more than 25% occurring once. These data belong to a study of CD8 T cells in ankylosing spondylitis. Broader study findings: A motif in TCR beta, a set of under 10 highly homologous variants, appeared characteristic of ankylosing spondylitis blood. Reportedly, significant enrichment of disease-linked clones occurred in matched ankylosing spondylitis synovial fluid.

CDR1 and CDR2 (germline): LGHNA, YNFKEQ. Trimming stripped 6 bases from V and 3 bases from J, with 14 bases between. The CDR3 has 14 amino acids. The source of this sequence is a male donor with ankylosing spondylitis or in good health (not recorded which). What was sequenced was blood, either unsorted or a sorted T cell fraction (not recorded which). This chain links TRBV4-2 with TRBJ1-1, with D possibly being TRBD1 (6 bases). The CDR3 DNA reads as TGTGCCAGCAGTTCAGGGGCTAGGGACACTGAAGCTTTCTTT. Translated: CASSSGARDTEAFF.